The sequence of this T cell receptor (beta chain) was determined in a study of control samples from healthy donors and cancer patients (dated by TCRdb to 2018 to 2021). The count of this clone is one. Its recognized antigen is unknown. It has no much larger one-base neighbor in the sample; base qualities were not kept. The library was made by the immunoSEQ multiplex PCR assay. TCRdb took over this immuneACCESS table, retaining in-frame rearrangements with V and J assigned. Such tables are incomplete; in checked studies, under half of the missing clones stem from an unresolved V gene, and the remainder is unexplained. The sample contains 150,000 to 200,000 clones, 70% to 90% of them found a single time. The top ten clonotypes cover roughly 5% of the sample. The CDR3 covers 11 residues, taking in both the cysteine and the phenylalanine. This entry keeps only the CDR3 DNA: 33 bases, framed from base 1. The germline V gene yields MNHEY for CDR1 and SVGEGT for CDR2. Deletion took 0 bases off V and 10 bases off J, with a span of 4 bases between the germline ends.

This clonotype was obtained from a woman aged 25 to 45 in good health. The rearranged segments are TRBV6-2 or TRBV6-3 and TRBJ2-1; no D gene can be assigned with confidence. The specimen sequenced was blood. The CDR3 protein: CASSYSIEQFF. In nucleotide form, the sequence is TGTGCCAGCAGTTACTCTATCGAGCAGTTCTTC.